This TCR beta chain was retrieved from a study of blood T cell repertoires in COVID-19. Study information: In each case, the material was cDNA or gDNA derived from T cells, B-cell-depleted T cells, or PBMCs.

Per the original methods: Nucleated cell counts were estimated from reference gene primer amplification. Sequencing used immunoSEQ multiplex PCR; TCRdb keeps in-frame clones, though not all of them. Clonal size and the V and J genes are those of that table, whereas D and trimming came from the DNA. The data show 45,000 to 55,000 clones, with about 90% seen just once and around 3% held by the top ten. The V gene end was trimmed by 0 bases and the J gene end by 5 bases; junction bases not matched to a gene: 1. The length of the CDR3 is 14 residues. Per the germline V gene, CDR1 is LGHNA and CDR2 is YNFKEQ.

The TCR originated in a human donor in a cohort sampled during active COVID-19. The sample consisted of peripheral blood. J is TRBJ2-3 and V is TRBV4-2; 8 nucleotides match TRBD2. CDR3 residues: CASSQDLAGDTQYF. The CDR3 DNA reads as TGTGCCAGCAGCCAAGACCTAGCGGGAGATACGCAGTATTTT.